Included here is one T cell receptor (beta chain) sequence, with context. Some clones are missing from TCRdb's copy, which holds only in-frame ones; the method was immunoSEQ multiplex PCR. Of about 300,000 clones listed, 65% to 90% are singletons. The data belong to a study of blood T cell repertoires in COVID-19. The CDR3 totals 16 residues. V gave up 5 bases and J gave up 5 bases; unmatched junction bases: 12. The germline CDR1 and CDR2 sequences are MNHEY and SMNVEV (reference sequence). The receptor comes from a woman younger than 30 who had recovered from COVID-19. What was sequenced was PBMCs or T cells enriched from blood (not recorded which). The chain combines TRBV27 with TRBJ1-1; TRBD1 agrees at 9 bases. The CDR3 DNA follows: TGTGCCAGCAGTATTCACAGGGGGCTAACGACGACTGAAGCTTTCTTT. Translated, it gives CASSIHRGLTTTEAFF.